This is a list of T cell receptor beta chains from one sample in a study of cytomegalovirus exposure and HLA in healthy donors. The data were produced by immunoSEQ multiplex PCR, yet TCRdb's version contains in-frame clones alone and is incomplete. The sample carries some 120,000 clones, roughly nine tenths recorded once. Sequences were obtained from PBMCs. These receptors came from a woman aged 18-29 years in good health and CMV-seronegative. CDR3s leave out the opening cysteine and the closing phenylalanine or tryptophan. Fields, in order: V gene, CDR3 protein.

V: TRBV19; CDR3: ASRIQGALGYT
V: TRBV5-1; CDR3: ASSPRTSGRRF
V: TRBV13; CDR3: ASSNSGRDEQY
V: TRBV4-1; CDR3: ASSQKQGYEQY
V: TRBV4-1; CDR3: ASSPPGEAPLNEQY
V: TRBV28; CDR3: ASSLPQGAYGYT
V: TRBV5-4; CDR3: ASSLSDTGELF
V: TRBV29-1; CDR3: SLGTGDEQY
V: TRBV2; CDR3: ASSTDPLAGQGFGKNIQY
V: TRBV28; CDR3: ASSRPGQGARGNTIY
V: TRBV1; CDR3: TSSPHRRRISYEQY
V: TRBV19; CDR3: ASSTRPQGSVGNTEAF
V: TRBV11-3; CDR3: ASSFSSGGYEQY
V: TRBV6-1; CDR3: ASSWTGPYEQY
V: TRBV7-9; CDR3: ASSLLGQAGETQY
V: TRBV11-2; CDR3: ASSLEVSGNEQF
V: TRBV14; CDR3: ASSQAQPGLAGVRYEQY
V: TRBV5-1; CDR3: ASSLEARVRGEQY
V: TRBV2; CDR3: ASSVEALGNQPQH
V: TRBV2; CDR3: ASQTETGNNQSQH
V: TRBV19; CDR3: ASSIVGSSPGYEQY
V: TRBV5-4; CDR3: ASSSATSGNKDEQF
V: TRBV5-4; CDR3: ASRVGGARGTDTQY
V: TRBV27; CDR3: ASSFGGGGTEAF
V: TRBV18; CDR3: ASSPRRNTEAF
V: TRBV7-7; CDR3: ASSLVFPPETQY
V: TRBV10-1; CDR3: ASSALAGDEQY
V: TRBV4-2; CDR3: ASSQTTSLNTEAF
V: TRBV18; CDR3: ASSLTPTSGRLIAKNIQY
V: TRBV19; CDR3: ASSWGLADKTYEQY